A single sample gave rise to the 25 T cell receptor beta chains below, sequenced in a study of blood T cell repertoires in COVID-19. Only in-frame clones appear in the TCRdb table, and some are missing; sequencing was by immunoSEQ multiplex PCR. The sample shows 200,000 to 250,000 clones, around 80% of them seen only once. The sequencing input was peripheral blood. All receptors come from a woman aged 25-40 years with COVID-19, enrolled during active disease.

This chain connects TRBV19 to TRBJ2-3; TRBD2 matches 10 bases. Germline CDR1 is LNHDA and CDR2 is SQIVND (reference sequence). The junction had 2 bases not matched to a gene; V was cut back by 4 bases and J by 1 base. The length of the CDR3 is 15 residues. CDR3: CASSTGLAGTDTQYF. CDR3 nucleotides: TGTGCCAGTAGTACCGGACTAGCGGGCACAGATACGCAGTATTTT.

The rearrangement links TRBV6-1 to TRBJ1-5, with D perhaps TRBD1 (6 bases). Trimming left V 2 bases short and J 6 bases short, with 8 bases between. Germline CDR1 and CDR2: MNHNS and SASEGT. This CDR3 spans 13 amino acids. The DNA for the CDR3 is TGTGCCAGCAGTGAACAGGGGACTCAGCCCCAGCATTTT. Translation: CASSEQGTQPQHF.

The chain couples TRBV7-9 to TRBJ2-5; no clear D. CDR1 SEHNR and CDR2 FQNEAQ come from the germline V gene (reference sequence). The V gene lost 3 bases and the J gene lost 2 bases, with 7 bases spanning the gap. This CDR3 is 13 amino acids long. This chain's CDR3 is CASSFGAQETQYF. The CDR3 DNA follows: TGTGCCAGCAGCTTCGGAGCTCAAGAGACCCAGTACTTC.

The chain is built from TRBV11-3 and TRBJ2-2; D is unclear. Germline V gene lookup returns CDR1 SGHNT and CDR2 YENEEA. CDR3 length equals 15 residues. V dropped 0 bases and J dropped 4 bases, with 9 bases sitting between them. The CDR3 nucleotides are TGTGCCAGCAGCTTAGATCATGCAGTCACCGGGGAGCTGTTTTTT. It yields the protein CASSLDHAVTGELFF.

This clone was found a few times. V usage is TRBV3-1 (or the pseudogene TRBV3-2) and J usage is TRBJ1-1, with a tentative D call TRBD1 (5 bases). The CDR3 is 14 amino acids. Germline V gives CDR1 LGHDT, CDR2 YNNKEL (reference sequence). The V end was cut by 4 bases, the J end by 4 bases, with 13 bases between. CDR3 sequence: CASSLGRQGTEAFF. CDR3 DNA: TGTGCCAGCAGCCTCGGACGTCAGGGCACTGAAGCTTTCTTT.

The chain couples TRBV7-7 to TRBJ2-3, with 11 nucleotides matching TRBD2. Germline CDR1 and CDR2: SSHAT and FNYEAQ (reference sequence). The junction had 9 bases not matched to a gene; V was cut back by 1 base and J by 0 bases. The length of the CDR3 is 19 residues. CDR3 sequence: CASSLGALAGAASTDTQYF. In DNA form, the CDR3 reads TGTGCCAGCAGCTTAGGGGCACTAGCGGGGGCCGCTAGCACAGATACGCAGTATTTT.

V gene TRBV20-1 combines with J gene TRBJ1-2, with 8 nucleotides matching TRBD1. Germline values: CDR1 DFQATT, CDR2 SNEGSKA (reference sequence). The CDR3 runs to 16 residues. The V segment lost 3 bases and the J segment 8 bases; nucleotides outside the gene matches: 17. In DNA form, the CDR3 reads TGCAGTGCTAGTCTAGGAGAAGGACAGGGTTTAACAGGCTACACCTTC. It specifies CSASLGEGQGLTGYTF.

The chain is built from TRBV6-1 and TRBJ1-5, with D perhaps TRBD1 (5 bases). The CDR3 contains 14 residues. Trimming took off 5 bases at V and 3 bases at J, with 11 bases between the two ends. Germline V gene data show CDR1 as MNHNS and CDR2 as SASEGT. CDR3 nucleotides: TGTGCCAGCAGTTATGGGGCCATCAATCAGCCCCAGCATTTT. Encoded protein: CASSYGAINQPQHF.

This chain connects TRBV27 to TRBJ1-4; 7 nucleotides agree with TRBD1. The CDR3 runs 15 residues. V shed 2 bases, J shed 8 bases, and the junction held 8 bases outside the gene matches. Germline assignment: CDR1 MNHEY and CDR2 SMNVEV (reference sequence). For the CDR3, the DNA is TGTGCCAGCAGTTTAATAAAGGGGGCCAGGGAAAAACTGTTTTTT. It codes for CASSLIKGAREKLFF.

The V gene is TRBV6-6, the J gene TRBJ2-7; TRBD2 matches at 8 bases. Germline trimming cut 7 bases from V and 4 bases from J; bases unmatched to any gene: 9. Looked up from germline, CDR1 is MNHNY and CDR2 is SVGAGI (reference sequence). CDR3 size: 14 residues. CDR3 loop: CASTPLREGYEQYF. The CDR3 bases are TGTGCCAGCACCCCTTTACGGGAGGGTTACGAGCAGTACTTC.

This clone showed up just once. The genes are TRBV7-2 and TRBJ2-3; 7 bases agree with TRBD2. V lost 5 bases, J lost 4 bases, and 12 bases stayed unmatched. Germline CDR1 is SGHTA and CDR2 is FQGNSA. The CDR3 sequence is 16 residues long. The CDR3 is CASSLKGLVRPDTQYF. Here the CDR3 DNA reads TGTGCCAGCAGCCTTAAAGGACTAGTCCGGCCAGATACGCAGTATTTT. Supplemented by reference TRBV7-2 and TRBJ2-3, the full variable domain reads GAGVSQSPSNKVTEKGKDVELRCDPISGHTALYWYRQSLGQGLEFLIYFQGNSAPDKSGLPSDRFSAERTGGSVSTLTIQRTQQEDSAVYLCASSLKGLVRPDTQYFGPGTRLTVL.

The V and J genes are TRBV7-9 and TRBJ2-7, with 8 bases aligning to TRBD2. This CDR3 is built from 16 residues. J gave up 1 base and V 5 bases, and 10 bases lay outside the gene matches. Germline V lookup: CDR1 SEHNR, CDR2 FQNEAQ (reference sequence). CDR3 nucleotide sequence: TGTGCCAGCAGCCCGTCAGGGACTAGGAGGTCCTACGAGCAGTACTTC. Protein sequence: CASSPSGTRRSYEQYF.

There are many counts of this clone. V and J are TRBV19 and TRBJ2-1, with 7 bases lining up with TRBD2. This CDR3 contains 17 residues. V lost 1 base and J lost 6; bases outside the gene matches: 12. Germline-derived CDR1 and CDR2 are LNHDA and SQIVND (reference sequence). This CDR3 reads CASSIALGGSRSNEQFF. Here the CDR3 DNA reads TGTGCCAGTAGTATAGCTCTCGGCGGGAGTAGGAGCAATGAGCAGTTCTTC.

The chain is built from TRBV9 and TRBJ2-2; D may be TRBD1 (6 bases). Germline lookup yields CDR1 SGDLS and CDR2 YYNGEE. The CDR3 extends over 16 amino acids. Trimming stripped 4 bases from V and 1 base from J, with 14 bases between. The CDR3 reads CASSPRDILNTGELFF. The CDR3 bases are TGTGCCAGCAGCCCCCGGGACATTCTGAACACCGGGGAGCTGTTTTTT. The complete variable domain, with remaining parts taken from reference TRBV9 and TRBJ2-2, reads DSGVTQTPKHLITATGQRVTLRCSPRSGDLSVYWYQQSLDQGLQFLIQYYNGEERAKGNILERFSAQQFPDLHSELNLSSLELGDSALYFCASSPRDILNTGELFFGEGSRLTVL.

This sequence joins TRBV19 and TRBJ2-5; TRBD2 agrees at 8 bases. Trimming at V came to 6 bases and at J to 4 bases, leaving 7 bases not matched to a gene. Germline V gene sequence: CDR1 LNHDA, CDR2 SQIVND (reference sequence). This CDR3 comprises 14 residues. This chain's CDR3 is CASSRGGVPETQYF. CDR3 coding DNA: TGTGCCAGTAGCCGGGGGGGGGTCCCAGAGACCCAGTACTTC.

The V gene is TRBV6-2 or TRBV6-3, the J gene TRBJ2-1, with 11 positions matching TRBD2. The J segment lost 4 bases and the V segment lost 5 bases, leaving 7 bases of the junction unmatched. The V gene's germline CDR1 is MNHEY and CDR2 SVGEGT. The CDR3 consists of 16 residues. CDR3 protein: CASSILAGALYNEQFF. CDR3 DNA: TGTGCCAGCAGTATACTAGCGGGGGCCCTATACAATGAGCAGTTCTTC.

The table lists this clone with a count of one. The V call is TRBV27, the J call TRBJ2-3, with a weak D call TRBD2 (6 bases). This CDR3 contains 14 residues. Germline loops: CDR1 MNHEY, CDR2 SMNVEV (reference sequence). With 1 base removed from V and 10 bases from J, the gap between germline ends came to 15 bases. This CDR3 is CASSLYGGAHPQYF. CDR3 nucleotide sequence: TGTGCCAGCAGTTTATATGGAGGGGCCCACCCGCAGTATTTT.

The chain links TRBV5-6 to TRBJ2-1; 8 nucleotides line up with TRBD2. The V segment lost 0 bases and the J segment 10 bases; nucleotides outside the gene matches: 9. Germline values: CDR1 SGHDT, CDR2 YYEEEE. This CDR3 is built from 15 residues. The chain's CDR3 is CASSLGTSFTWEQFF. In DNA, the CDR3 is TGTGCCAGCAGCTTGGGGACTAGCTTTACATGGGAGCAGTTCTTC.

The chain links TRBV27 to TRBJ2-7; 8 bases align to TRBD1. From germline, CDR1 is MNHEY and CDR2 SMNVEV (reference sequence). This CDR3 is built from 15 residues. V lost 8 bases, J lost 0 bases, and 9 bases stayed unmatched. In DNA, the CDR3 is TGTGCCAGCCATCAGGGGGCGGGGAGCTCCTACGAGCAGTACTTC. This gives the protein CASHQGAGSSYEQYF.

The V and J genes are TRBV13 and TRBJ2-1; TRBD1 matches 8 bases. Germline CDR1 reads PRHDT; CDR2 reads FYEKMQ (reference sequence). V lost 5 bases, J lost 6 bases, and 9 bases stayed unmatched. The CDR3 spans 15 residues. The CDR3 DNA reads TGTGCCAGCAGCCACTACGGGACAGGTCTCAATGAGCAGTTCTTC. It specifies CASSHYGTGLNEQFF.

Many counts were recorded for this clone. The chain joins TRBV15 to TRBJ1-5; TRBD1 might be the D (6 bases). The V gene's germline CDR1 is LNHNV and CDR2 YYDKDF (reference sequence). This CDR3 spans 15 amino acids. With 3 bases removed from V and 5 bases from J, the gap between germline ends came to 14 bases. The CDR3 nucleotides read TGTGCCACCAGCAGGGACAGAGCCTGGGATCAGCCCCAGCATTTT. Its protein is CATSRDRAWDQPQHF.

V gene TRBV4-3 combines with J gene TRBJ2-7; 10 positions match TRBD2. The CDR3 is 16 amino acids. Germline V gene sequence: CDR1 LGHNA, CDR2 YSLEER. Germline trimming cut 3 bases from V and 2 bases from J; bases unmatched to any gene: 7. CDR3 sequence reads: CASSHDIAGGPYEQYF. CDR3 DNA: TGCGCCAGCAGCCACGATATAGCGGGAGGACCCTACGAGCAGTACTTC.

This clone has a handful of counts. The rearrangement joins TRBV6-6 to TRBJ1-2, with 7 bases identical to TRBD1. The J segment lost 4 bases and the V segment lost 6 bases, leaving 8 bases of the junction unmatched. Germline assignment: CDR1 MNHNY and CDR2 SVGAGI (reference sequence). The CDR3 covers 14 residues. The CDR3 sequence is CASRPGGEGYGYTF. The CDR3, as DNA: TGTGCCAGCAGACCAGGGGGAGAGGGCTATGGCTACACCTTC.

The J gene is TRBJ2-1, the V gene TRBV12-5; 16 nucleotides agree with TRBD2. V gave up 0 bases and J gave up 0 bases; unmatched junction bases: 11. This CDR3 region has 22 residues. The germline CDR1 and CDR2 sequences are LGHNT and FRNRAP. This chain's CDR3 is CASGLVPVGLAGGPSSYNEQFF. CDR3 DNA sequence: TGTGCTAGTGGTTTGGTACCTGTGGGACTAGCGGGGGGGCCCAGCTCCTACAATGAGCAGTTCTTC.

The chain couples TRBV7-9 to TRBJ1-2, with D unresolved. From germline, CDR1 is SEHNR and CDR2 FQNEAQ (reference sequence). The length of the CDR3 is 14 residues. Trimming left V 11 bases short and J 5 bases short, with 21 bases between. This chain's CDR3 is CAGRDKDEGYGYTF. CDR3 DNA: TGTGCCGGCCGAGACAAGGATGAGGGTTATGGCTACACCTTC.